This is a list of T cell receptor beta chains from one sample in a study of T cell clonotyping in hematopoietic cell transplantation. Measured with immunoSEQ multiplex PCR; TCRdb has only the in-frame clones, and not every one. The repertoire holds about 70,000 clones, with over 90% as singletons. Sequencing was done on a sample of peripheral blood mononuclear cells. Receptors originate from a man aged 50 to 59 in good health. Some clones in this sample may be carry-over from other donors' samples. The CDR3 runs from the conserved cysteine through the conserved F or W. The D gene is left open where the match is weak. Size is stated for part of the rows, as once, few or many counts, or as a class when the clone is expanded.

d_call: TRBD2; v_call: TRBV7-2; clone_size: .; j_call: TRBJ2-5; cdr3_aa: CASSRTSGGYQETQYF; cdr3_nt: TGTGCCAGCAGCCGCACTAGCGGGGGGTACCAAGAGACCCAGTACTTC
d_call: .; v_call: TRBV19; clone_size: .; j_call: TRBJ1-1; cdr3_aa: CASSIANGPNTEAFF; cdr3_nt: TGTGCCAGTAGTATAGCTAATGGACCGAACACTGAAGCTTTCTTT
d_call: .; v_call: TRBV13; clone_size: once; j_call: TRBJ2-2; cdr3_aa: CASSPLPTGELFF; cdr3_nt: TGTGCCAGCAGCCCTCTACCCACCGGGGAGCTGTTTTTT
d_call: .; v_call: TRBV6-5; clone_size: .; j_call: TRBJ2-3; cdr3_aa: CASSSPAFTDTQYF; cdr3_nt: TGTGCCAGCAGTTCCCCTGCCTTCACAGATACGCAGTATTTT
d_call: .; v_call: TRBV5-1; clone_size: .; j_call: TRBJ1-1; cdr3_aa: CASSFGAGSTEAFF; cdr3_nt: TGCGCCAGCAGCTTCGGGGCAGGAAGCACTGAAGCTTTCTTT
d_call: TRBD2; v_call: TRBV7-2; clone_size: .; j_call: TRBJ2-5; cdr3_aa: CASSGSSGGRTETQYF; cdr3_nt: TGTGCCAGCAGCGGATCTAGCGGGGGGCGAACGGAGACCCAGTACTTC
d_call: .; v_call: TRBV28; clone_size: .; j_call: TRBJ1-4; cdr3_aa: CASSSERVINEKLFF; cdr3_nt: TGTGCCAGCAGTTCAGAAAGGGTCATTAATGAAAAACTGTTTTTT
d_call: .; v_call: TRBV28; clone_size: .; j_call: TRBJ2-7; cdr3_aa: CASSLNEQYF; cdr3_nt: TGTGCCAGCAGTTTGAACGAGCAGTACTTC
d_call: .; v_call: TRBV12-1; clone_size: .; j_call: TRBJ2-7; cdr3_aa: CASKPGLAGGPSYEQYF; cdr3_nt: TGTGCCAGCAAACCGGGACTAGCGGGAGGGCCCTCCTACGAGCAGTACTTC
d_call: .; v_call: TRBV4-1; clone_size: .; j_call: TRBJ1-1; cdr3_aa: CASSHPGTVNTEAFF; cdr3_nt: TGCGCCAGCAGCCACCCCGGGACGGTGAACACTGAAGCTTTCTTT
d_call: TRBD2; v_call: TRBV5-1; clone_size: .; j_call: TRBJ2-5; cdr3_aa: CASSLATGRETQYF; cdr3_nt: TGCGCCAGCAGCTTGGCCACCGGGAGGGAGACCCAGTACTTC
d_call: TRBD1; v_call: TRBV7-2; clone_size: .; j_call: TRBJ1-1; cdr3_aa: CASSRSQGVMATEAFF; cdr3_nt: TGTGCCAGCAGCAGATCCCAGGGGGTCATGGCCACTGAAGCTTTCTTT
d_call: TRBD1; v_call: TRBV30; clone_size: .; j_call: TRBJ1-1; cdr3_aa: CAWSFRTGASNTEAFF; cdr3_nt: TGTGCCTGGAGTTTCAGGACAGGGGCCTCGAACACTGAAGCTTTCTTT
d_call: .; v_call: TRBV10-1; clone_size: .; j_call: TRBJ1-4; cdr3_aa: CAIPLGAGVGEKLFF; cdr3_nt: TGCGCCATTCCCCTTGGGGCAGGGGTAGGTGAAAAACTGTTTTTT
d_call: .; v_call: TRBV10-3; clone_size: few; j_call: TRBJ1-2; cdr3_aa: CAIREGLIYGYTF; cdr3_nt: TGTGCCATCAGAGAGGGACTGATCTATGGCTACACCTTC
d_call: .; v_call: TRBV28; clone_size: .; j_call: TRBJ1-1; cdr3_aa: CASSISRGGTEAFF; cdr3_nt: TGTGCCAGCAGTATCTCCAGGGGAGGCACTGAAGCTTTCTTT
d_call: .; v_call: TRBV29-1; clone_size: .; j_call: TRBJ1-1; cdr3_aa: CSVDRQGGWTEAFF; cdr3_nt: TGCAGCGTTGATCGGCAGGGAGGATGGACTGAAGCTTTCTTT
d_call: TRBD1; v_call: TRBV6-1; clone_size: .; j_call: TRBJ2-7; cdr3_aa: CASSERQGSYEQYF; cdr3_nt: TGTGCCAGCAGTGAGCGACAGGGTTCCTACGAGCAGTACTTC
d_call: .; v_call: TRBV5-1; clone_size: .; j_call: TRBJ2-1; cdr3_aa: CASSLVVGGTGEQFF; cdr3_nt: TGCGCCAGCAGCTTGGTCGTAGGGGGTACGGGTGAGCAGTTCTTC
d_call: .; v_call: TRBV7-9; clone_size: .; j_call: TRBJ1-2; cdr3_aa: CASSLGGLYYGYTF; cdr3_nt: TGTGCCAGCAGCTTAGGAGGGCTATACTATGGCTACACCTTC
d_call: .; v_call: TRBV2; clone_size: .; j_call: TRBJ1-6; cdr3_aa: CASSELRTANSPLHF; cdr3_nt: TGTGCCAGCAGTGAATTAAGGACAGCTAATTCACCCCTCCACTTT
d_call: .; v_call: TRBV6-5; clone_size: .; j_call: TRBJ2-2; cdr3_aa: CASSTISDGELFF; cdr3_nt: TGTGCCAGCAGTACCATTAGCGACGGGGAGCTGTTTTTT
d_call: .; v_call: TRBV7-8; clone_size: .; j_call: TRBJ2-1; cdr3_aa: CASRLRTLEGEQFF; cdr3_nt: TGTGCCAGCAGGTTACGGACCCTCGAGGGTGAGCAGTTCTTC
d_call: TRBD2; v_call: TRBV7-6; clone_size: .; j_call: TRBJ2-3; cdr3_aa: CASSPAASGPGHTQYF; cdr3_nt: TGTGCCAGCAGCCCGGCGGCTAGCGGGCCCGGGCATACGCAGTATTTT
d_call: .; v_call: TRBV5-1; clone_size: .; j_call: TRBJ1-4; cdr3_aa: CASSLGLREKLFF; cdr3_nt: TGCGCCAGCAGCTTGGGACTAAGGGAAAAACTGTTTTTT
d_call: .; v_call: TRBV4-1; clone_size: .; j_call: TRBJ2-7; cdr3_aa: CASSQEVATYEQYF; cdr3_nt: TGCGCCAGCAGCCAAGAAGTGGCAACCTACGAGCAGTACTTC
d_call: .; v_call: TRBV4-1; clone_size: .; j_call: TRBJ1-1; cdr3_aa: CASSRGGMNTEAFF; cdr3_nt: TGCGCCAGCAGCCGAGGGGGAATGAACACTGAAGCTTTCTTT
d_call: .; v_call: TRBV14; clone_size: .; j_call: TRBJ2-2; cdr3_aa: CASSHENTGELFF; cdr3_nt: TGTGCCAGCAGCCATGAGAACACCGGGGAGCTGTTTTTT
d_call: .; v_call: TRBV27; clone_size: .; j_call: TRBJ1-1; cdr3_aa: CASSLGGNTEAFF; cdr3_nt: TGTGCCAGCTCCCTGGGGGGAAACACTGAAGCTTTCTTT
d_call: .; v_call: TRBV5-1; clone_size: .; j_call: TRBJ1-4; cdr3_aa: CASSLSLTNEKLFF; cdr3_nt: TGCGCCAGCAGCCTGTCGCTAACTAATGAAAAACTGTTTTTT
d_call: TRBD1; v_call: TRBV11-2; clone_size: .; j_call: TRBJ2-2; cdr3_aa: CASSLAPGQGRTGELFF; cdr3_nt: TGTGCCAGCAGCTTAGCCCCGGGACAGGGGAGAACCGGGGAGCTGTTTTTT
d_call: TRBD2; v_call: TRBV5-1; clone_size: .; j_call: TRBJ2-5; cdr3_aa: CASSLVATSDQETQYF; cdr3_nt: TGCGCCAGCAGCTTGGTAGCGACTAGCGACCAAGAGACCCAGTACTTC
d_call: TRBD2; v_call: TRBV19; clone_size: .; j_call: TRBJ2-7; cdr3_aa: CASKVAGGPYEQYF; cdr3_nt: TGTGCCAGTAAAGTTGCGGGAGGGCCCTACGAGCAGTACTTC
d_call: .; v_call: TRBV11-2; clone_size: .; j_call: TRBJ2-4; cdr3_aa: CASSPNLGTVNIQYF; cdr3_nt: TGTGCCAGCAGTCCAAACTTAGGTACTGTAAACATTCAGTACTTC
d_call: TRBD1; v_call: TRBV7-2; clone_size: .; j_call: TRBJ1-6; cdr3_aa: CASSLDRGYSPLHF; cdr3_nt: TGTGCCAGCAGCCTGGACAGGGGCTATTCACCCCTCCACTTT
d_call: .; v_call: TRBV5-1; clone_size: .; j_call: TRBJ1-1; cdr3_aa: CASSSVGGATEAFF; cdr3_nt: TGCGCCAGCAGCTCGGTGGGGGGTGCCACTGAAGCTTTCTTT
d_call: .; v_call: TRBV6-1; clone_size: few; j_call: TRBJ1-3; cdr3_aa: CASSVGNTIYF; cdr3_nt: TGTGCCAGCAGCGTGGGAAACACCATATATTTT
d_call: .; v_call: TRBV7-2; clone_size: .; j_call: TRBJ1-2; cdr3_aa: CASSLTGGQDYGYTF; cdr3_nt: TGTGCCAGCAGCTTAACAGGAGGTCAGGACTATGGCTACACCTTC
d_call: .; v_call: TRBV25-1; clone_size: .; j_call: TRBJ2-7; cdr3_aa: CASSEAGTYEQYF; cdr3_nt: TGTGCCAGCAGTGAGGCTGGAACGTACGAGCAGTACTTC
d_call: TRBD1; v_call: TRBV6-5; clone_size: .; j_call: TRBJ1-2; cdr3_aa: CATLRTGALLGYTF; cdr3_nt: TGTGCCACATTAAGGACAGGCGCACTTCTCGGCTACACCTTC
d_call: TRBD1; v_call: TRBV6-6; clone_size: .; j_call: TRBJ2-7; cdr3_aa: CASSEGQLGEQYF; cdr3_nt: TGTGCCAGCAGTGAGGGACAGCTCGGCGAGCAGTACTTC
d_call: .; v_call: TRBV21-1; clone_size: .; j_call: TRBJ2-7; cdr3_aa: CATYSGRTGSSYEQYF; cdr3_nt: TGTGCCACCTATAGCGGAAGGACTGGCAGCTCCTACGAGCAGTACTTC
d_call: .; v_call: TRBV5-4; clone_size: .; j_call: TRBJ1-2; cdr3_aa: CASSLQVGGYTF; cdr3_nt: TGTGCCAGCAGCTTACAGGTGGGGGGCTACACCTTC
d_call: .; v_call: TRBV28; clone_size: .; j_call: TRBJ2-3; cdr3_aa: CASSLGIGTTDTQYF; cdr3_nt: TGTGCCAGCAGTTTAGGTATTGGAACCACAGATACGCAGTATTTT
d_call: TRBD1; v_call: TRBV28; clone_size: .; j_call: TRBJ1-5; cdr3_aa: CASSSGQGDQPQHF; cdr3_nt: TGTGCCAGCAGTTCTGGACAGGGGGATCAGCCCCAGCATTTT
d_call: .; v_call: TRBV28; clone_size: once; j_call: TRBJ1-1; cdr3_aa: CASPGRGKRLNTEAFF; cdr3_nt: TGTGCCAGCCCAGGACGGGGTAAGCGGCTGAACACTGAAGCTTTCTTT
d_call: .; v_call: TRBV6-1; clone_size: .; j_call: TRBJ1-5; cdr3_aa: CASRGGMGINQPQHF; cdr3_nt: TGTGCCAGCAGGGGGGGTATGGGGATCAATCAGCCCCAGCATTTT
d_call: .; v_call: TRBV9; clone_size: .; j_call: TRBJ2-7; cdr3_aa: CASSVEAVRPYEQYF; cdr3_nt: TGTGCCAGCAGCGTAGAAGCGGTTCGACCCTACGAGCAGTACTTC